This TCR beta chain was sequenced during a study of technical replicates of blood from a handful of donors. Germline V lookup: CDR1 MDHEN, CDR2 SYDVKM. This CDR3 spans 13 amino acids. V was cut by 6 bases and J by 1 base, with 9 bases left in between. Sequencing was performed with immunoSEQ multiplex PCR; in TCRdb, only in-frame clones are kept and a portion is missing. Counted here are around 80,000 clones, just over 95% occurring once; the ten biggest clones make up around 0.33%. Sequenced material: T cells isolated from PBMCs. The V gene is TRBV28, the J gene TRBJ1-1; D might be TRBD1 (6 bases). The sequence was collected from a human donor in good health. The CDR3 loop reads CASRLTGNTEAFF. For the CDR3, the DNA is TGTGCCAGCAGACTGACAGGGAACACTGAAGCTTTCTTT.